The clone carrying this T cell receptor beta chain was counted only a few times. Its antigen is unknown. The data originate from a study of T cell repertoires in cytomegalovirus infection. Study context: The authors relied on CMV epitopes, both recently identified HLA-C-restricted and well-studied HLA-B-restricted. CMV infection together with matching HLA type was indicated by public TCR beta signatures.

TCRdb itself ran the reads through MiXCR, one entry per CDR3 protein. This sample carries some 320,000 distinct CDR3 sequences, almost 30% of them seen once, and the ten largest clones take around 19%. The CDR3 totals 15 residues. Germline V gene data show CDR1 as SGHTA and CDR2 as FQGTGA. Deletions cut 2 bases from V and 2 bases from J, with 12 bases between. Whole-study results and caveats: Cumulated frequencies of public TCR beta families served to identify carriers of CMV plus the relevant HLA. The response measured ex vivo was dominated by TCR beta clonotypes (HLA-C-restricted and CMV-specific).

Sample: cultured PBMCs, taken from culture after CMV antigen stimulation. The chain combines TRBV7-3 with TRBJ1-2, with D possibly TRBD1 on 5 matching bases. This receptor was identified in a human donor in good health (CMV status not recorded). Some clones in this sample may be carry-over from other donors' samples. In DNA, the CDR3 is TGTGCCAGCAGCTTAGGCGGCAGGGAGAACTATGGCTACACCTTC. It yields the protein CASSLGGRENYGYTF.